The following is a T cell receptor beta chain sequence with its context. What antigen it recognizes has not been identified. The data originate from a study of monozygotic twins with inflammatory bowel disease (dated by TCRdb to about 2019). Background for the entire study: In total, 28 monozygotic twin pairs made up the full study: 19 Danish pairs, all IBD-discordant, plus nine German pairs, of which four were IBD-concordant and five were IBD-discordant. Within discordant pairs, disease-associated traits were sought mainly by comparing IBD patients with their genetically identical healthy co-twins. Each individual had, on average, about 151 000 unique TCRalpha sequences and 181 000 unique TCRbeta sequences available for analysis. Results the study describes overall, beyond this receptor: Because patients received different immunosuppressive treatments, the repertoires may have picked up extra background noise and variability between individuals. Distinction between different T cell subtypes could not be achieved in the analysis. TCRbeta repertoire diversity, by inverse Simpson index, was decreased in IBD patients compared with their healthy co-twins. Compared with healthy twins, IBD patients had fewer clonotypes in common with other individuals, a difference most pronounced in patients showing signs of disease activity. The results gave no support for a single strong signal or clonotype linked to IBD. No difference in repertoire similarity was observed between concordant and discordant twins, possibly owing to limited statistical power.

An approximately 2.3 ml peripheral blood sample was drawn into PAXgene tubes per donor and stored at -80°C. Total RNA was isolated from whole blood with the PAXgene blood miRNA kit on an automated QIAcube, without T cell sorting. Deep TCRalpha and TCRbeta repertoire profiling with unique molecular barcoding was performed on peripheral blood of monozygotic twin pairs concordant or discordant for inflammatory bowel disease. Smoking habits were recorded for all twin pairs, and individuals were classified as current, former or never smokers. CDR1 and CDR2, looked up from the germline V gene (reference sequence), are MNHEY and SMNVEV. The CDR3 covers 14 residues, taking in both the cysteine and the phenylalanine. The coding DNA is unavailable. The library was produced with 5' RACE. The input for every TCR library was roughly 3.5 ug of total RNA. For each sample, cDNA was synthesized in eight separate reactions using SMARTScribe reverse transcriptase. Unique molecular identifiers containing a 6-nucleotide sample barcode were introduced through template switching during cDNA synthesis. Two nested PCRs of about 15 and 9 cycles amplified the TCRalpha and TCRbeta cDNA, and bead purification followed each PCR. Before amplification, the cDNA was both treated with uracil DNA-glycosylase and purified with the QIAquick PCR purification kit. The second PCR added Illumina TruSeq-compatible adapters along with sample-specific barcodes. Library quality and concentration were assessed using TapeStation and Qubit, and approximately 5 ng of each library was pooled. Sequencing of the pooled libraries was done on an Illumina HiSeq2500 single-index Rapid Run using custom sequencing primers and 2 x 100 bp reads. Per the authors' processing: UMI-based consensus assembly with MiGEC version 1.2.6 was used to correct PCR and sequencing errors. MiXCR version 2.1.1 was used to carry out V(D)J alignment, clonotype assembly and CDR3 extraction. Normalisation of gene usage, clonotype sharing and MAIT/NKT TCR abundance was achieved by analysing the top 1000, 10 000 and 20 000 clonotypes per sample. Diversity was computed as the inverse Simpson index with the vegan R package after downsampling to 27 000 UMIs. Paired Mann-Whitney U tests on discordant twin pairs were used, with Benjamini-Hochberg multiple-testing correction. The reads went through TCRdb reprocessing, and each CDR3 protein sequence gets one entry with no DNA. The V and J calls here are based on TCRdb, not the publication. The sample table holds around 400,000 distinct CDR3 sequences. The top ten clones comprise 2.4% of the sample.

The rearrangement combines TRBV27 with TRBJ2-3; with no DNA, the TCRdb D assignment of TRBD1 cannot be verified. Sequencing was performed on blood. This clonotype was sampled from a human donor with ulcerative colitis or Crohn's disease, or a healthy co-twin of an affected twin (not recorded which). The CDR3 loop reads CASSLWGNTDTQYF.